The 28 T cell receptor beta chains in this list originate from one sample, sequenced in a study of shared T cell receptors in the human thymus. The table came from immunoSEQ multiplex PCR; TCRdb's copy has only in-frame clones and leaves some out. The sample includes about 660,000 clones, 80% to 90% of them seen just once. The sample was also reused in another study, on human thymus T cells.

The sequencing sample was made of thymocytes. These receptors all stem from a boy in the first two years of life with a congenital heart defect.

This clone showed up just once. The J gene is TRBJ2-7, the V gene TRBV27; 7 bases fit TRBD1. The CDR3 spans 14 residues. The V segment lost 5 bases and the J segment 4 bases; nucleotides outside the gene matches: 8. Germline-derived CDR1 and CDR2 are MNHEY and SMNVEV (reference sequence). The CDR3 region is CASSTRDRDYEQYF. For the CDR3, the DNA is TGTGCCAGCAGTACCCGGGACAGAGATTACGAGCAGTACTTC.

J is TRBJ1-5 and V is TRBV7-8; D gene ambiguous. The CDR3 has 17 amino acids. Per germline, CDR1 SGHVS and CDR2 FQNEAQ. Deletions cut 1 base from V and 2 bases from J, with 15 bases between. This CDR3 is CASSLVGGLSGNQPQHF. The CDR3 bases are TGTGCCAGCAGCTTAGTAGGTGGGCTTAGCGGCAATCAGCCCCAGCATTTT. Filled out from reference TRBV7-8 and TRBJ1-5, the complete variable domain reads GAGVSQSPRYKVAKRGQDVALRCDPISGHVSLFWYQQALGQGPEFLTYFQNEAQLDKSGLPSDRFFAERPEGSVSTLKIQRTQQEDSAVYLCASSLVGGLSGNQPQHFGDGTRLSIL.

On this clone: At the DNA level, this CDR3 is encoded by other sequences in the same sample as well. The chain joins TRBV4-3 to TRBJ2-1, with 14 bases lining up with TRBD2. V shed 1 base and J 0 bases; nucleotides not matched to a gene: 2. The CDR3 contains 18 residues. Germline assignment: CDR1 LGHNA and CDR2 YSLEER. The CDR3 DNA reads TGCGCCAGCAGCCAAGTGGGGACTAGCGGGAGCTCCTACAATGAGCAGTTCTTC. Protein sequence: CASSQVGTSGSSYNEQFF.

The rearrangement uses TRBV5-1 and TRBJ2-7, with 8 positions matching TRBD1. After removal of 3 bases from V and 3 bases from J, the junction contained 2 bases not matched to a gene. CDR3 length equals 13 residues. Germline CDR1 and CDR2: SGHRS and YFSETQ. As DNA, the CDR3 is TGCGCCAGCAGCTACAGGGGGGACTACGAGCAGTACTTC. It encodes CASSYRGDYEQYF.

This rearrangement joins TRBV6-1 to TRBJ1-2; 8 nucleotides agree with TRBD1. The length of the CDR3 is 15 residues. In germline, CDR1 is MNHNS, CDR2 SASEGT. V lost 4 bases and J lost 2; bases outside the gene matches: 6. The CDR3 here is CASSAQRTGNYGYTF. The DNA for the CDR3 is TGTGCCAGCAGTGCACAGAGGACAGGGAACTATGGCTACACCTTC.

The V call is TRBV30, the J call TRBJ1-1; TRBD1 aligns across 7 bases. Germline CDR1 is GTSNPN and CDR2 is SVGIG (reference sequence). This CDR3 has 12 residues. The V segment lost 3 bases and the J segment 7 bases; nucleotides outside the gene matches: 5. The CDR3: CAWSETGFEAFF. The DNA of the CDR3 is TGTGCCTGGAGCGAGACAGGGTTTGAAGCTTTCTTT.

The rearrangement links TRBV18 to TRBJ2-5; no clear D gene. Germline CDR1 and CDR2: KGHSH and LQKENI. The CDR3 runs to 12 residues. V was cut by 3 bases and J by 6 bases, with 8 bases left in between. The CDR3 region has the DNA TGTGCCAGCTCACCCCAGGTCAAGACCCAGTACTTC. Translated: CASSPQVKTQYF.

In its sample, this clone was seen a few times. V and J are TRBV25-1 and TRBJ1-6; 10 nucleotides align to TRBD1. With 0 bases clipped from V and 8 bases from J, the junction kept 4 bases outside the gene matches. CDR3 length: 16 residues. Germline-derived CDR1 and CDR2 are MGHDK and SYGVNS. The CDR3 is CASSEYRTGGDSPLHF. CDR3 coding DNA: TGTGCCAGCAGTGAATACAGGACAGGGGGAGATTCACCCCTCCACTTT.

The chain employs TRBV28 and TRBJ2-1; 8 positions match TRBD2. V dropped 7 bases and J dropped 9; count of bases not matched to a gene: 17. Germline V gene sequence: CDR1 MDHEN, CDR2 SYDVKM. This CDR3 spans 16 amino acids. The CDR3 loop is CASTLTVSGVFLEQFF. CDR3 nucleotide sequence: TGTGCCAGCACCCTGACTGTTAGCGGGGTGTTCCTTGAGCAGTTCTTC.

The rearrangement joins TRBV5-8 to TRBJ2-1; D is possibly TRBD1 (6 bases). CDR1 SGHTS and CDR2 YDEGEE come from the germline V gene. The CDR3 extends over 15 amino acids. Trimming cost V 1 base and J 11 bases, with 19 bases left between them. DNA for the CDR3: TGTGCCAGCAGCTTGTCAGGGGCCGCTTGGACGCAGCAGTTCTTC. This translates into CASSLSGAAWTQQFF.

The chain links TRBV25-1 to TRBJ1-5; perhaps TRBD1 as D (6 bases). The CDR3 length is 14 residues. V was shortened by 2 bases and J by 1 base, with 6 bases between the two germline ends. Germline assignment: CDR1 MGHDK and CDR2 SYGVNS. The CDR3 DNA reads as TGTGCCAGCAGTGAAGGACAGAGCAATCAGCCCCAGCATTTT. Protein sequence: CASSEGQSNQPQHF.

CDR3 sequence reads: CASSQATGLAGPTDTQYF. The CDR3 bases are TGCGCCAGCAGCCAAGCTACCGGACTAGCGGGGCCCACAGATACGCAGTATTTT. The chain carries TRBV4-3 and TRBJ2-3, with 12 bases fitting TRBD2. Germline trimming cut 1 base from V and 2 bases from J; bases unmatched to any gene: 7. From germline, CDR1 is LGHNA and CDR2 YSLEER. This CDR3 contains 18 residues.

CDR3 nucleotides: TGTGCCAGCAGCTTGATGGGTTCGGGGACAGGGGGAAACAATGAGCAGTTCTTC. Protein product: CASSLMGSGTGGNNEQFF. This rearrangement joins TRBV5-6 to TRBJ2-1; TRBD1 aligns across 11 bases. The CDR3 consists of 18 residues. With 1 base clipped from V and 5 bases from J, the junction kept 11 bases outside the gene matches. The germline CDR1 and CDR2 sequences are SGHDT and YYEEEE.

The chain is built from TRBV7-6 and TRBJ2-2; TRBD1 matches at 7 bases. The length of the CDR3 is 15 residues. In germline, CDR1 is SGHVS, CDR2 FNYEAQ. J gave up 4 bases and V 6 bases, and 8 bases lay outside the gene matches. DNA of the CDR3: TGTGCCAGCAGTTGGGACAGAGCCCGCACCGGGGAGCTGTTTTTT. It yields the protein CASSWDRARTGELFF.

Written as DNA, the CDR3 is TGTGCCAGCAGCTTAGGGACAGGGGGTTGTAATGAGCAGTTCTTC. Translation gives CASSLGTGGCNEQFF. The J gene is TRBJ2-1, the V gene TRBV7-2; 10 bases align to TRBD1. J lost 7 bases, V lost 1 base, and 4 bases had no gene match. Germline CDR1 and CDR2: SGHTA and FQGNSA. CDR3 length equals 15 residues.

This clone appeared once. This chain uses TRBV30 with TRBJ1-5, with TRBD1 matching over 7 bases. The CDR3 consists of 14 residues. V trimming: 0 bases; J trimming: 3 bases; junction bases outside the gene matches: 2. CDR1 is GTSNPN and CDR2 is SVGIG in the germline V gene (reference sequence). In nucleotides, the CDR3 is TGTGCCTGGAGTGTAACAGGGGACAATCAGCCCCAGCATTTT. Encoded protein: CAWSVTGDNQPQHF.

The chain couples TRBV4-2 to TRBJ2-5, with TRBD1 as a possible D gene (6 bases). CDR1 and CDR2 (germline): LGHNA, YNFKEQ. The CDR3 loop spans 14 amino acids. V lost 4 bases to trimming and J lost 2 bases, with 11 bases between them. In DNA form, the CDR3 reads TGTGCCAGCAGCCCTAGAGGGGGACAAGAGACCCAGTACTTC. Its translation is CASSPRGGQETQYF.

The chain combines TRBV6-8 with TRBJ1-3; possible D gene TRBD1, 6 bases. The V and J ends lost 6 bases and 4 bases respectively, with 22 bases between them. The CDR3 loop spans 17 amino acids. CDR1 and CDR2 from the germline V gene are MNHGY and SAAAGT. In DNA, the CDR3 is TGTGCCAGCAGGCTAAGGGGGTCGTCACGGTGGGGAAACACCATATATTTT. Protein sequence: CASRLRGSSRWGNTIYF.

The chain has TRBV19 and TRBJ1-1; D gene ambiguous. CDR1 and CDR2 from the germline V gene are LNHDA and SQIVND (reference sequence). The CDR3 totals 15 residues. Trimming removed 8 bases at V and 3 bases at J, with 19 bases between. This CDR3 reads CASRWGGVGDTEAFF. CDR3 bases: TGTGCCAGTCGATGGGGTGGGGTCGGGGACACTGAAGCTTTCTTT. The complete variable domain, with remaining parts taken from reference TRBV19 and TRBJ1-1, reads DGGITQSPKYLFRKEGQNVTLSCEQNLNHDAMYWYRQDPGQGLRLIYYSQIVNDFQKGDIAEGYSVSREKKESFPLTVTSAQKNPTAFYLCASRWGGVGDTEAFFGQGTRLTVV.

The genes are TRBV28 and TRBJ1-2; a possible D gene is TRBD1 (5 bases). This CDR3 has 13 residues. In germline, CDR1 is MDHEN, CDR2 SYDVKM. Trimming took 3 bases from V and 4 from J, leaving 9 bases between them. CDR3 nucleotides: TGTGCCAGCAGTTTGGAGGGGACCTATGGCTACACCTTC. Protein: CASSLEGTYGYTF.

The gene calls are TRBV30 and TRBJ2-7; 12 nucleotides align to TRBD2. There are 20 residues in the CDR3. V shed 0 bases, J shed 4 bases, and the junction held 19 bases outside the gene matches. Looked up from germline, CDR1 is GTSNPN and CDR2 is SVGIG (reference sequence). CDR3 loop: CAWSVGTALGLAGQLYEQYF. The CDR3 region has the DNA TGTGCCTGGAGTGTAGGCACCGCCCTCGGACTAGCGGGACAGTTGTACGAGCAGTACTTC.

The CDR3 coding sequence is TGTGCCAGCAGCTCCTCACTGACTGTGCGAGAGCAGTACTTC. Its translation is CASSSSLTVREQYF. J is TRBJ2-7 and V is TRBV27; unclear D gene. CDR1 and CDR2 from the germline V gene are MNHEY and SMNVEV (reference sequence). The CDR3 runs 14 residues. The germline V and J ends were trimmed by 6 bases and 7 bases, with 19 bases remaining between them.

The V and J genes are TRBV11-2 and TRBJ1-2, with TRBD1 identical over 7 bases. CDR3 size: 17 residues. Germline V gene lookup returns CDR1 SGHAT and CDR2 FQNNGV. The V and J ends lost 4 bases and 5 bases, in that order; junction bases with no gene match: 16. The CDR3 loop is CASSWGGQDANLYGYTF. CDR3 DNA: TGTGCCAGCAGCTGGGGCGGACAGGACGCAAATTTATATGGCTACACCTTC.

The rearrangement uses TRBV6-1 and TRBJ2-7; TRBD1 agrees at 7 bases. Trimming removed 7 bases from V and 3 bases from J; junction bases left unmatched: 12. CDR1 MNHNS and CDR2 SASEGT come from the germline V gene. CDR3 length: 15 amino acids. The CDR3 sequence: CASMLPGQRGYEQYF. DNA of the CDR3: TGTGCCAGCATGTTACCGGGACAGAGAGGCTACGAGCAGTACTTC.

The chain joins TRBV4-3 to TRBJ1-1; TRBD1 agrees at 7 bases. Trimming at V came to 7 bases and at J to 6 bases, leaving 29 bases not matched to a gene. This CDR3 spans 20 amino acids. Germline CDR1 reads LGHNA; CDR2 reads YSLEER. Written as DNA, the CDR3 is TGCGCCAGCACCTGGGACAGCGAATGGACTCGGGGGGGAGAGCGCGCTGAAGCTTTCTTT. Encoded protein: CASTWDSEWTRGGERAEAFF.

This rearrangement joins TRBV4-2 to TRBJ2-2, with 10 bases that match TRBD1. With 1 base clipped from V and 3 bases from J, the junction kept 2 bases outside the gene matches. CDR1 is LGHNA and CDR2 is YNFKEQ in the germline V gene. The CDR3 length is 16 residues. CDR3 amino acids: CASSQGQGAYTGELFF. The CDR3 DNA sequence: TGTGCCAGCAGCCAAGGACAGGGGGCCTACACCGGGGAGCTGTTTTTT.

The V call is TRBV19, the J call TRBJ1-2; TRBD1 is a possible D gene (6 bases). The V end lost 8 bases, the J end lost 2 bases, and 6 bases lay between the germline ends. CDR1 and CDR2 (germline): LNHDA, SQIVND (reference sequence). There are 11 residues in the CDR3. The CDR3 protein is CASGGNYGYTF. The CDR3, as DNA: TGTGCCAGTGGGGGCAACTATGGCTACACCTTC.

The chain is built from TRBV5-4 and TRBJ2-7; possibly TRBD2 for D (6 bases). Germline CDR1 SGHNT, CDR2 YYREEE (reference sequence). This CDR3 is built from 12 residues. Trimming removed 3 bases from V and 3 bases from J, with 7 bases in between. CDR3 amino acids: CASSWGDYEQYF. The CDR3 DNA is TGTGCCAGCAGCTGGGGGGACTACGAGCAGTACTTC.